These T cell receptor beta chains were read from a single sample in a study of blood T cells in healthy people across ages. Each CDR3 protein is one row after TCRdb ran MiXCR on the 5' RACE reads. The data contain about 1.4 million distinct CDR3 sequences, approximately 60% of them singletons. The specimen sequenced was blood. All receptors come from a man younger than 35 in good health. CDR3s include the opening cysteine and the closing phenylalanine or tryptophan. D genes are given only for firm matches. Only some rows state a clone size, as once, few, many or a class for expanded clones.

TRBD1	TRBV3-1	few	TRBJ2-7	CASSHQGAQAYEQYF	TGTGCCAGCAGCCACCAGGGGGCCCAAGCCTACGAGCAGTACTTC
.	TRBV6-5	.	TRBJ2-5	CASSRRTRDQGTQYF	TGTGCCAGCAGTCGACGGACAAGAGACCAAGGGACCCAGTACTTC
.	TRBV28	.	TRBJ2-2	CASSSAGGTGELFF	TGTGCCAGCAGTTCGGCAGGGGGGACCGGGGAGCTGTTTTTT
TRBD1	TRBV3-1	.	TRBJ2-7	CASSRSDRENEQYF	TGTGCCAGCAGCCGAAGCGACAGGGAAAACGAGCAGTACTTC
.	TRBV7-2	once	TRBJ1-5	CASSLGSRSDQPQHF	TGTGCCAGCAGCTTAGGGAGCCGCTCCGATCAGCCCCAGCATTTT
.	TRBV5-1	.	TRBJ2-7	CASAAAGDNSYEQYF	TGCGCCAGTGCGGCGGCAGGGGACAACTCCTACGAGCAGTACTTC
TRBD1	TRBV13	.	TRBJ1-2	CASSFWDSYGYTF	TGTGCCAGCAGCTTCTGGGACAGTTATGGCTACACCTTC
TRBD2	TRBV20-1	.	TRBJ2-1	CGATPTSGRRGEQFF	TGCGGTGCTACACCCACTAGCGGGAGACGGGGTGAGCAGTTCTTC
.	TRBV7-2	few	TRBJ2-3	CASSLTPGFSDTQYF	TGTGCCAGCAGCTTAACCCCGGGTTTCTCAGATACGCAGTATTTT
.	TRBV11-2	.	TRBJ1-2	CASSPESSDYTF	TGTGCCAGCAGCCCAGAGTCAAGCGACTACACCTTC
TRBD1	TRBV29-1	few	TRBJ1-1	CSVEPRDSQFEAFF	TGCAGCGTTGAACCCCGGGACAGTCAATTTGAAGCTTTCTTT
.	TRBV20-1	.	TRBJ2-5	CSARLGGSETQYF	TGCAGTGCTCGACTGGGGGGTTCAGAGACCCAGTACTTC
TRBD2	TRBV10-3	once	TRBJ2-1	CAISNAGLAGGRETQFF	TGTGCCATCAGCAACGCCGGACTAGCGGGAGGTCGTGAGACCCAGTTCTTC
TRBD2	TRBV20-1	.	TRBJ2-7	CSARGLAGSGEQYF	TGCAGTGCTAGGGGACTAGCGGGGTCCGGGGAGCAGTACTTC
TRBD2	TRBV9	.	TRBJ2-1	CASSVIAGGGEQFF	TGTGCCAGCAGCGTTATAGCGGGAGGGGGTGAGCAGTTCTTC
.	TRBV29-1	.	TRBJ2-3	CSVEPAQRTDTQYF	TGCAGCGTTGAGCCCGCCCAAAGGACAGATACGCAGTATTTT
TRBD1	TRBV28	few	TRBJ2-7	CASSKTGTVTYEQYF	TGTGCCAGCAGTAAGACCGGGACAGTTACCTACGAGCAGTACTTC
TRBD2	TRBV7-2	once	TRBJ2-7	CASIPHLAGTSYEQYF	TGTGCCAGCATCCCCCATCTAGCGGGGACCTCCTACGAGCAGTACTTC
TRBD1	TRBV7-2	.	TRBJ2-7	CASRRDRSSYEQYF	TGTGCCAGCAGGAGGGACAGGAGCTCCTACGAGCAGTACTTC
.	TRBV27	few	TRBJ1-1	CASYPLLGTNTEAFF	TGTGCCAGCTACCCCCTTCTTGGGACGAACACTGAAGCTTTCTTT
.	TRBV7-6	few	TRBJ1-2	CASSPSGGYYGYTF	TGTGCCAGCAGCCCCTCCGGGGGCTACTATGGCTACACCTTC
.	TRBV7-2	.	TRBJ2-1	CASSQLLGLKNEQFF	TGTGCCAGCAGCCAGCTCCTCGGGTTGAAAAATGAGCAGTTCTTC
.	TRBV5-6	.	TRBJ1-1	CASRGGLSNTEAFF	TGTGCCAGCAGGGGGGGACTTTCGAACACTGAAGCTTTCTTT
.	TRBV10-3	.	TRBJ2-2	CASQILGDGELFF	TGTGCCAGTCAAATTTTGGGAGACGGGGAGCTGTTTTTT
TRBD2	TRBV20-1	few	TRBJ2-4	CSAEAGVGDIQYF	TGCAGTGCCGAAGCGGGAGTCGGCGACATTCAGTACTTC
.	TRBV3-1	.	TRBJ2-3	CASSPSRDRMEYF	TGTGCCAGCAGCCCTAGCCGAGACAGGATGGAGTATTTT
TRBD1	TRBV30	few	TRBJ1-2	CASHPTGGGYTF	TGTGCCTCTCATCCGACAGGGGGTGGCTACACCTTC
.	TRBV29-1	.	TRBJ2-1	CSVELAGKDTYNEQFF	TGCAGCGTTGAACTGGCAGGGAAGGATACATACAATGAGCAGTTCTTC
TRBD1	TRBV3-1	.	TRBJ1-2	CASSQSGTGGESGYTF	TGTGCCAGCAGCCAAAGTGGGACAGGGGGCGAGAGCGGCTACACCTTC
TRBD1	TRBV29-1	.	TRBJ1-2	CSVEDRVIFGYTF	TGCAGCGTTGAGGACAGGGTAATTTTCGGCTACACCTTC
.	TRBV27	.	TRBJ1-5	CASSPRPLGGPQHF	TGTGCCAGCAGTCCCCGTCCTTTAGGGGGACCCCAGCATTTT
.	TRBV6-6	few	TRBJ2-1	CASSYRHEQFF	TGTGCCAGCAGTTATCGGCATGAGCAGTTCTTC
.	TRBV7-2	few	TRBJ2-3	CASSFEILGNTQYF	TGTGCCAGCAGCTTCGAGATTCTGGGGAATACGCAGTATTTT
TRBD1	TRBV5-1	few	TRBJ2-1	CASSSGQPFAYNEQFF	TGCGCCAGCAGCTCGGGACAGCCTTTCGCTTACAATGAGCAGTTCTTC
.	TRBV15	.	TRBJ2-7	CATSRTGQGQRVYEQYF	TGTGCCACCAGCAGAACCGGGCAGGGGCAAAGGGTATACGAGCAGTACTTC
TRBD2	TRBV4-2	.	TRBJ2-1	CASSQAVQRGVYDNEQFF	TGTGCCAGCAGCCAAGCTGTCCAGCGGGGGGTTTATGACAATGAGCAGTTCTTC
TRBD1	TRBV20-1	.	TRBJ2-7	CSARGPTGGYEQYF	TGCAGTGCTAGGGGTCCCACAGGGGGGTACGAGCAGTACTTC
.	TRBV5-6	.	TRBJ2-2	CASSLLVARGELFF	TGTGCCAGCAGCTTGTTAGTAGCTCGAGGGGAGCTGTTTTTT
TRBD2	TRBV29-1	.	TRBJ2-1	CSDRTSGKNEQFF	TGCAGCGACCGGACTAGCGGAAAAAATGAGCAGTTCTTC
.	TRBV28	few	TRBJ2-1	CASTEGPNEQFF	TGTGCCAGCACAGAAGGTCCCAATGAGCAGTTCTTC
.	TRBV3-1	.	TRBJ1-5	CASSQFHSGNPQPQHF	TGTGCCAGCAGCCAATTCCATAGCGGAAACCCTCAGCCCCAGCATTTT
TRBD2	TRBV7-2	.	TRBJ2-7	CASSSTSGGLSYEQYF	TGTGCCAGCAGCTCGACTAGCGGGGGCCTGTCCTACGAGCAGTACTTC
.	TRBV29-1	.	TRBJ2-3	CSVEEGSGTRYF	TGCAGCGTTGAGGAGGGTTCAGGTACGCGGTATTTT
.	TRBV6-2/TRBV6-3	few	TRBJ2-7	CASSDSRVYEQYF	TGTGCCAGCAGTGACTCTCGGGTCTACGAGCAGTACTTC
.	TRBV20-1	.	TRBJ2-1	CSASPGGLSYNEQFF	TGCAGTGCTAGCCCCGGGGGCCTCTCCTACAATGAGCAGTTCTTC
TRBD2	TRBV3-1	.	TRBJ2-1	CASSQASGGASGEQFF	TGTGCCAGCAGCCAAGCTAGCGGGGGGGCCTCGGGGGAGCAGTTCTTC
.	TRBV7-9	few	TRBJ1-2	CASSPGPSWGGYTF	TGTGCCAGCAGCCCTGGACCATCCTGGGGGGGCTACACCTTC
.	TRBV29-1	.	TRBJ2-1	CSVDGLGSHPQGNEQFF	TGCAGCGTTGACGGCCTTGGTTCACATCCTCAGGGAAATGAGCAGTTCTTC
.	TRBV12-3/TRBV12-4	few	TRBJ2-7	CASSLFGMGDEQYF	TGTGCCAGCAGTTTGTTCGGGATGGGCGACGAGCAGTACTTC
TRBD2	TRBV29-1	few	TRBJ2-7	CSVEVLAAYEQYF	TGCAGCGTTGAGGTACTAGCGGCTTACGAGCAGTACTTC
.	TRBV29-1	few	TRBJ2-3	CSVQQGGTDTQYF	TGCAGCGTTCAACAGGGAGGCACAGATACGCAGTATTTT
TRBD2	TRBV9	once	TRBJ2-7	CASSVAEREFYEQYF	TGTGCCAGCAGCGTAGCGGAGCGGGAGTTCTACGAGCAGTACTTC
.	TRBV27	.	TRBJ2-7	CASSLTQGPPSYEQYF	TGTGCCAGCAGTTTAACCCAGGGGCCCCCCTCCTACGAGCAGTACTTC
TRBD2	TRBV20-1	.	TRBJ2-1	CSAIGNEREYLYNEQFF	TGCAGTGCTATAGGTAACGAGCGGGAGTATCTCTACAATGAGCAGTTCTTC